The 21 T cell receptor beta chains below come from one sample, sequenced in a study of cytomegalovirus exposure and HLA in healthy donors. 60 Vbeta and 13 Jbeta primers were used in PCR. Clones were read by immunoSEQ multiplex PCR, and TCRdb kept only the in-frame ones, dropping some. Of 150,000 to 180,000 clones in the sample, 82% were seen once. Material for sequencing was PBMCs. These receptors originate from a woman in her forties or fifties in good health and CMV-seropositive.

V gene TRBV6-6 combines with J gene TRBJ2-2, with D unclear. V lost 7 bases and J lost 2, with 14 bases in between. CDR1 and CDR2 (germline): MNHNY, SVGAGI (reference sequence). CDR3 length equals 15 residues. The DNA of the CDR3 is TGTGCCAGCACCCATTCAAGAGTAAACACCGGGGAGCTGTTTTTT. It is translated as CASTHSRVNTGELFF.

The rearrangement uses TRBV6-1 and TRBJ1-6; D gene unclear. Between the trimmed V and J ends, which lost 7 bases and 7 bases, there was a span of 14 bases. This CDR3 spans 14 amino acids. CDR1 is MNHNS and CDR2 is SASEGT in the germline V gene. CDR3 DNA: TGTGCCAGCATCGAGGGAACCCCAAATTCACCCCTCCACTTT. Its protein product is CASIEGTPNSPLHF.

V gene TRBV12-5 combines with J gene TRBJ2-3; possibly TRBD2 for D (6 bases). V was trimmed by 0 bases and J by 3 bases, leaving 13 bases between them. In germline, CDR1 is LGHNT, CDR2 FRNRAP. The CDR3 is 16 residues long. The DNA for the CDR3 is TGTGCTAGTGGTTTGGTGGCGGGGAGTTGGACAGATACGCAGTATTTT. Its protein is CASGLVAGSWTDTQYF.

The chain joins TRBV10-3 to TRBJ2-1; 11 positions match TRBD2. V lost 6 bases, J lost 9 bases, and 13 bases stayed unmatched. Germline CDR1 ENHRY, CDR2 SYGVKD. The CDR3 length is 16 residues. For the CDR3, the DNA is TGTGCCATCAGCGACGATAATAGCGGGGGGGCGGGTGAGCAGTTCTTC. Residues: CAISDDNSGGAGEQFF.

The gene calls are TRBV5-6 and TRBJ2-4; TRBD1 might be the D (5 bases). Germline values: CDR1 SGHDT, CDR2 YYEEEE. This CDR3 is built from 13 residues. Trimming stripped 2 bases from V and 8 bases from J, with 11 bases between. The CDR3 here is CASSFRQLDIQYF. The CDR3 DNA reads TGTGCCAGCAGCTTTAGACAGTTGGACATTCAGTACTTC.

The chain links TRBV7-9 to TRBJ2-2; 7 bases align to TRBD2. The V gene's germline CDR1 is SEHNR and CDR2 FQNEAQ (reference sequence). The ends lost 5 bases at V and 2 bases at J; junction bases unmatched: 8. The CDR3 totals 16 residues. The CDR3 region is CASSPGVAGNTGELFF. The DNA of the CDR3 is TGTGCCAGCAGCCCCGGGGTAGCGGGCAACACCGGGGAGCTGTTTTTT.

In its sample, this clone was seen once. V and J are TRBV7-6 and TRBJ2-5, with 10 bases matching TRBD1. CDR1 is SGHVS and CDR2 is FNYEAQ in the germline V gene. CDR3 length equals 15 residues. J was trimmed by 4 bases and V by 5 bases; bases with no gene match: 7. CDR3 sequence reads: CASSLGTGVTETQYF. The CDR3 region has the DNA TGTGCCAGCAGCCTGGGGACAGGGGTTACAGAGACCCAGTACTTC.

The J gene is TRBJ2-1, the V gene TRBV9; 9 nucleotides align to TRBD2. Per germline, CDR1 SGDLS and CDR2 YYNGEE. The ends lost 0 bases at V and 5 bases at J; junction bases unmatched: 6. The CDR3 consists of 16 residues. The CDR3 bases are TGTGCCAGCAGCGTAGAGGGCGGGGGGGCTAACAATGAGCAGTTCTTC. Protein sequence: CASSVEGGGANNEQFF. The whole variable domain, filled in from reference TRBV9 and TRBJ2-1, reads DSGVTQTPKHLITATGQRVTLRCSPRSGDLSVYWYQQSLDQGLQFLIQYYNGEERAKGNILERFSAQQFPDLHSELNLSSLELGDSALYFCASSVEGGGANNEQFFGPGTRLTVL.

This chain links TRBV28 with TRBJ2-3; 8 positions match TRBD2. This CDR3 has 15 residues. Germline trimming cut 5 bases from V and 10 bases from J; bases unmatched to any gene: 14. CDR1 is MDHEN and CDR2 is SYDVKM in the germline V gene. This CDR3 reads CASSPAGARADAQYF. As DNA, the CDR3 is TGTGCCAGCAGTCCAGCGGGGGCCAGAGCTGATGCGCAGTATTTT.

The chain has TRBV9 and TRBJ1-3; TRBD1 might be the D (5 bases). Per the germline V gene, CDR1 is SGDLS and CDR2 is YYNGEE. Trimming shortened V by 4 bases and J by 0 bases, and 11 bases separated the two germline ends. The CDR3 totals 15 residues. The CDR3 DNA reads TGTGCCAGCAGCCTACAGGTGGGCTCTGGAAACACCATATATTTT. It yields the protein CASSLQVGSGNTIYF.

V gene TRBV21-1 combines with J gene TRBJ1-1; the table names TRBD1, a call not compared with the DNA. TRBV21-1 is a pseudogene segment. The CDR3 consists of 15 residues. The CDR3 spells CASSPQGDRDTEAFF. DNA of the CDR3: TGTGCCAGCAGCCCACAGGGGGACAGGGACACTGAAGCTTTCTTT.

This chain uses TRBV27 with TRBJ1-1, with D possibly being TRBD1 (6 bases). The CDR3 contains 13 residues. V lost 6 bases and J 3 bases, leaving 11 bases between the germline ends. Germline V gene data show CDR1 as MNHEY and CDR2 as SMNVEV (reference sequence). The CDR3 coding sequence is TGTGCCAGCAGAAAACAGGGATACACTGAAGCTTTCTTT. Its translation is CASRKQGYTEAFF.

The chain combines TRBV29-1 with TRBJ1-2, with D uncertain. V shed 5 bases and J shed 6 bases, with 10 bases lying between them. Germline lookup yields CDR1 SQVTM and CDR2 ANQGSEA. This CDR3 contains 11 residues. Here the CDR3 reads CSVLSRDGYTF. The CDR3, as DNA: TGCAGCGTTTTGTCCCGGGATGGCTACACCTTC. The full variable domain, its missing parts supplied by reference TRBV29-1 and TRBJ1-2, is SAVISQKPSRDICQRGTSLTIQCQVDSQVTMMFWYRQQPGQSLTLIATANQGSEATYESGFVIDKFPISRPNLTFSTLTVSNMSPEDSSIYLCSVLSRDGYTFGSGTRLTVV.

This chain uses TRBV5-1 with TRBJ1-1; D is possibly TRBD1 (6 bases). Germline V gene lookup returns CDR1 SGHRS and CDR2 YFSETQ. V lost 2 bases and J lost 4, with 12 bases in between. The CDR3 is made up of 14 amino acids. CDR3 DNA: TGCGCCAGCAGCTTTGACAGGCCGTCCACTGAAGCTTTCTTT. It codes for CASSFDRPSTEAFF.

V is TRBV4-2 and J is TRBJ2-4; D unclear. Looked up from germline, CDR1 is LGHNA and CDR2 is YNFKEQ. V shed 1 base and J shed 0 bases, with 10 bases lying between them. The CDR3 contains 16 residues. The CDR3 coding sequence is TGTGCCAGCAGCCAAGTAGAAGATCTAGCCAAAAACATTCAGTACTTC. It specifies CASSQVEDLAKNIQYF.

The chain couples TRBV6-5 to TRBJ2-7; D gene unclear. This CDR3 contains 14 residues. V dropped 3 bases and J dropped 1 base, with 10 bases sitting between them. Germline CDR1 reads MNHEY; CDR2 reads SVGAGI. The CDR3 DNA reads as TGTGCCAGCAGTTATATGGCGGAGTCCTACGAGCAGTACTTC. It codes for CASSYMAESYEQYF.

As for this clone: Other nucleotide sequences from this sample produce the same CDR3. The chain is built from TRBV9 and TRBJ1-2, with D tentatively TRBD1 (6 bases). CDR1 and CDR2 (germline): SGDLS, YYNGEE. The CDR3 has 12 residues. Between the trimmed V and J ends, which lost 0 bases and 7 bases, there was a span of 7 bases. The CDR3 DNA follows: TGTGCCAGCAGCGTAGAAGGGGGTGGCTACACCTTC. Translation gives CASSVEGGGYTF.

This chain joins TRBV7-9 and TRBJ2-3, with 9 nucleotides matching TRBD2. CDR1 is SEHNR and CDR2 is FQNEAQ in the germline V gene (reference sequence). CDR3 size: 19 residues. V dropped 4 bases and J dropped 4; count of bases not matched to a gene: 18. CDR3 amino acids: CASSSRPAGRGLAADTQYF. DNA of the CDR3: TGTGCCAGCAGCTCACGTCCAGCAGGCAGGGGACTAGCAGCAGATACGCAGTATTTT. Combining the CDR3 with reference TRBV7-9 and TRBJ2-3 gives the whole variable domain DTGVSQNPRHKITKRGQNVTFRCDPISEHNRLYWYRQTLGQGPEFLTYFQNEAQLEKSRLLSDRFSAERPKGSFSTLEIQRTEQGDSAMYLCASSSRPAGRGLAADTQYFGPGTRLTVL.

This chain uses TRBV6-1 with TRBJ2-7; 8 nucleotides line up with TRBD1. CDR1 and CDR2 (germline): MNHNS, SASEGT. The CDR3 extends over 15 amino acids. The J segment lost 3 bases and the V segment lost 6 bases, leaving 10 bases of the junction unmatched. The CDR3 region is CASRSIPGGYYEQYF. Here the CDR3 DNA reads TGTGCCAGCAGATCGATTCCAGGGGGCTACTACGAGCAGTACTTC.

This clone is a singleton in its sample. The rearrangement joins TRBV4-2 to TRBJ2-3; weak D call: TRBD1 (5 bases). The ends were cut back, 0 bases at V and 1 base at J, with 8 bases in the middle. This CDR3 is built from 15 residues. The germline V gene encodes CDR1 LGHNA and CDR2 YNFKEQ. The CDR3 DNA sequence: TGTGCCAGCAGCCAAGAGACAGACCGCACAGATACGCAGTATTTT. Protein: CASSQETDRTDTQYF.

DNA for the CDR3: TGTGCCAGCAGACCGGGACAGGGGGTTCACTACGAGCAGTACTTC. Its translation: CASRPGQGVHYEQYF. The chain is built from TRBV5-5 and TRBJ2-7, with 11 bases identical to TRBD1. Looked up from germline, CDR1 is SGHKS and CDR2 is YYEKEE (reference sequence). The CDR3 loop spans 15 amino acids. Losses at the gene ends were 5 bases for V and 3 bases for J; bases not matched to a gene: 7.